The present TCR beta chain was sequenced within a study of blood T cell repertoires in COVID-19. The CDR3 is 19 residues long. V trimming: 1 base; J trimming: 0 bases; junction bases outside the gene matches: 12. Germline-derived CDR1 and CDR2 are SGHRS and YFSETQ. TCRdb's copy holds only in-frame clones and misses some; the assay was immunoSEQ multiplex PCR. The sample lists almost 55,000 clones, 80% to 90% occurring once. The TCR was taken from a human donor in a cohort sampled during active COVID-19. The rearrangement links TRBV5-1 to TRBJ2-4; TRBD1 agrees at 8 bases. The sequenced sample was peripheral blood. The CDR3 loop reads CASSLNPIQGVGAKNIQYF. The CDR3, as DNA: TGCGCCAGCAGCTTGAATCCTATACAGGGGGTCGGAGCCAAAAACATTCAGTACTTC.